Described below is a single T cell receptor (beta chain) sequence and its context. The record originates from a study of blood T cell repertoires in COVID-19. Study overall: The study drew acute and convalescent COVID-19 samples from the United States, Italy and Spain. In each case, the material was cDNA or gDNA derived from T cells, B-cell-depleted T cells, or PBMCs.

Germline V gene lookup returns CDR1 MNHNY and CDR2 SVGAGI (reference sequence). The V segment lost 5 bases and the J segment 3 bases; nucleotides outside the gene matches: 3. CDR3 length: 15 residues. The authors' processing: The assay estimated nucleated cells by amplifying reference gene primers. Using immunoSEQ multiplex PCR, the repertoire was profiled, and TCRdb retains in-frame clones only, with some absent. V and J calls and clone size come straight from that table; D and trimming were deduced from the DNA. Of about 71,000 clones listed, 75% to 95% are singletons. The chain recombines TRBV6-6 with TRBJ2-3; 12 bases match TRBD2. The sample was peripheral blood. The TCR sequence derives from a woman aged 18-29 years with acute or convalescent COVID-19. The CDR3 protein is CASSRLAGVTDTQYF. In nucleotides, the CDR3 is TGTGCCAGCAGTCGACTAGCGGGAGTGACAGATACGCAGTATTTT.